The 25 T cell receptor beta chains in this list originate from one sample, sequenced in a study of blood T cell repertoires in COVID-19. Some clones are missing from TCRdb's copy, which holds only in-frame ones; the method was immunoSEQ multiplex PCR. There are 200,000 to 300,000 clones in the sample; about 68% occur only once, and around 3.4% lies in the top ten. Sequencing input: peripheral blood. The source is a woman of 80 years or more with acute or convalescent COVID-19.

The chain links TRBV13 to TRBJ2-7, with TRBD1 matching 11 bases. CDR1 PRHDT and CDR2 FYEKMQ come from the germline V gene (reference sequence). This CDR3 contains 15 residues. The junction had 10 bases not matched to a gene; V was cut back by 3 bases and J by 9 bases. The CDR3, as DNA: TGTGCCAGCAGCTTCGCCGGGACAGGGGGTAATAGGCAGTACTTC. This sequence encodes CASSFAGTGGNRQYF.

This clone was found a few times. The chain joins TRBV6-6 to TRBJ2-7; 9 positions match TRBD1. The germline V gene encodes CDR1 MNHNY and CDR2 SVGAGI (reference sequence). There are 14 residues in the CDR3. J gave up 1 base and V 5 bases, and 3 bases lay outside the gene matches. CDR3 coding DNA: TGTGCCAGCAGTCCCGGGACAGGGTCCTACGAGCAGTACTTC. Amino acids: CASSPGTGSYEQYF.

The CDR3 sequence: CASSLGASGNTGELFF. For the CDR3, the DNA is TGTGCCAGCAGCTTAGGGGCTAGCGGGAATACCGGGGAGCTGTTTTTT. This chain uses TRBV7-2 with TRBJ2-2, with 9 nucleotides matching TRBD2. The V gene end was trimmed by 1 base and the J gene end by 5 bases; junction bases not matched to a gene: 5. The CDR3 spans 16 residues. Per germline, CDR1 SGHTA and CDR2 FQGNSA.

In its sample, this clone was seen once. The chain carries TRBV4-2 and TRBJ1-2, with no clear D. This CDR3 spans 15 amino acids. CDR1 is LGHNA, CDR2 YNFKEQ, per germline. Trimming pared 0 bases from V and 1 base from J, leaving 9 bases between. Here the CDR3 DNA reads TGTGCCAGCAGCCAAGATCTGGCAGTTAACTATGGCTACACCTTC. Encoded protein: CASSQDLAVNYGYTF.

This clone came up a few times. This chain connects TRBV5-1 to TRBJ2-5; maybe TRBD1 (6 bases). V lost 4 bases, J lost 0 bases, and 19 bases lay in between. The germline V gene encodes CDR1 SGHRS and CDR2 YFSETQ. This CDR3 region has 17 residues. The CDR3 nucleotides are TGCGCCAGCAGCAAGATTGGGACATACTTTTACCAAGAGACCCAGTACTTC. Its protein product is CASSKIGTYFYQETQYF.

This clone has a handful of counts. The rearrangement links TRBV6-5 to TRBJ2-3; 9 bases are a match to TRBD2. V shed 2 bases and J 5 bases; nucleotides not matched to a gene: 5. Germline CDR1 reads MNHEY; CDR2 reads SVGAGI. The length of the CDR3 is 15 residues. CDR3 nucleotide sequence: TGTGCCAGCAGTTACAGCGGGGGGCAGGTAGATACGCAGTATTTT. Encoded protein: CASSYSGGQVDTQYF.

The rearrangement uses TRBV6-5 and TRBJ1-1; the match to TRBD1 covers 7 bases. CDR3 length: 14 amino acids. From germline, CDR1 is MNHEY and CDR2 SVGAGI. Trimming took 8 bases from V and 1 from J; bases not matched to a gene: 7. CDR3 DNA sequence: TGTGCCAGCTCGGACAGGCTGGAGAACACTGAAGCTTTCTTT. Translating gives CASSDRLENTEAFF.

The gene calls are TRBV2 and TRBJ2-1; 8 bases line up with TRBD1. Looked up from germline, CDR1 is SNHLY and CDR2 is FYNNEI. There are 16 residues in the CDR3. V dropped 6 bases and J dropped 0; count of bases not matched to a gene: 7. The CDR3 DNA follows: TGTGCCAGCAGGGGGGAGACAGGGGCCTCCTACAATGAGCAGTTCTTC. It translates to CASRGETGASYNEQFF.

The chain recombines TRBV10-1 with TRBJ2-4, with 10 bases that match TRBD2. Germline V gene lookup returns CDR1 WNHNN and CDR2 SYGVQD (reference sequence). CDR3 length: 13 amino acids. V trimming: 7 bases; J trimming: 11 bases; junction bases outside the gene matches: 8. DNA of the CDR3: TGCGCCAGCACCTATCCGACTAGCGGGTTTCAGTACTTC. Translation gives CASTYPTSGFQYF.

The sample holds one count of this clone. The chain employs TRBV6-5 and TRBJ2-5, with D tentatively TRBD2 (6 bases). The CDR3 length is 14 residues. V lost 6 bases, J lost 2 bases, and 13 bases lay in between. The germline V gene encodes CDR1 MNHEY and CDR2 SVGAGI. CDR3 bases: TGTGCCAGCAGGATTTCGCGGGGACAAGAGACCCAGTACTTC. Translated: CASRISRGQETQYF.

The chain has TRBV10-3 and TRBJ2-3; TRBD2 aligns across 11 bases. V lost 0 bases to trimming and J lost 1 base; unmatched junction nucleotides: 3. Germline V lookup: CDR1 ENHRY, CDR2 SYGVKD. CDR3 length: 17 amino acids. The CDR3 loop is CAISESPGLAGTDTQYF. The DNA of the CDR3 is TGTGCCATCAGTGAGTCGCCGGGACTAGCGGGCACAGATACGCAGTATTTT.

The V call is TRBV7-7, the J call TRBJ2-1; TRBD2 might be the D (7 bases). CDR1 SSHAT and CDR2 FNYEAQ come from the germline V gene (reference sequence). The CDR3 totals 15 residues. V was trimmed by 3 bases and J by 6 bases, leaving 15 bases between them. CDR3 protein: CASSLAGGRANEQFF. CDR3 sequence (DNA): TGTGCCAGCAGCTTGGCCGGGGGGCGAGCCAATGAGCAGTTCTTC.

The genes are TRBV11-2 and TRBJ2-5; D is perhaps TRBD1 (7 bases). CDR1 is SGHAT and CDR2 is FQNNGV in the germline V gene. V was shortened by 0 bases and J by 7 bases, with 21 bases between the two germline ends. This CDR3 spans 17 amino acids. The chain's CDR3 is CASSLDEQGTLAGTQYF. The DNA of the CDR3 is TGTGCCAGCAGCTTAGATGAACAGGGGACTCTGGCAGGGACCCAGTACTTC.

This chain joins TRBV6-4 and TRBJ1-5; no clear D. This CDR3 is 14 amino acids long. Germline CDR1 and CDR2: MRHNA and SNTAGT. V lost 6 bases, J lost 2 bases, and 11 bases lay in between. The DNA of the CDR3 is TGTGCCAGCAGCCGCGAGGGTGGCAATCAGCCCCAGCATTTT. Translating it yields CASSREGGNQPQHF.

The V gene is TRBV6-2 or TRBV6-3, the J gene TRBJ2-5; 10 bases map to TRBD2. The ends lost 6 bases at V and 7 bases at J; junction bases unmatched: 8. The CDR3 runs 14 residues. In germline, CDR1 is MNHEY, CDR2 SVGEGT. CDR3 amino acids: CASSATSGLGTQYF. The CDR3 nucleotides read TGTGCCAGCAGCGCGACTAGCGGGCTGGGGACCCAGTACTTC.

The chain has TRBV1 and TRBJ2-3; no check of the table's D call, TRBD2, against the DNA was made. TRBV1 is a pseudogene locus. The CDR3 consists of 12 residues. CDR3 DNA sequence: TGCACCAGCAGCCCTAGGAGAGATACGCAGTATTTT. Residues: CTSSPRRDTQYF.

The J gene is TRBJ1-4, the V gene TRBV5-1; tentative D call: TRBD1 (5 bases). CDR1 is SGHRS, CDR2 YFSETQ, per germline. V lost 0 bases, J lost 0 bases, and 9 bases lay in between. CDR3 length: 16 amino acids. The chain's CDR3 is CASSLGGRATNEKLFF. The CDR3 DNA sequence: TGCGCCAGCAGCTTGGGAGGCAGGGCAACTAATGAAAAACTGTTTTTT.

The chain links TRBV12-3 or TRBV12-4 to TRBJ1-5, with D unclear. This CDR3 region has 13 residues. V dropped 2 bases and J dropped 6 bases, with 8 bases sitting between them. The CDR3 nucleotides are TGTGCCAGCAGTTTATCGTCCGGTCAGCCCCAGCATTTT. This sequence encodes CASSLSSGQPQHF.

V and J are TRBV27 and TRBJ1-1; D is unresolved. Trimming shortened V by 3 bases and J by 1 base, and 6 bases separated the two germline ends. Germline V gives CDR1 MNHEY, CDR2 SMNVEV (reference sequence). The CDR3 loop spans 13 amino acids. The CDR3 DNA is TGTGCCAGCAGTTTTGAGCGGAACACTGAAGCTTTCTTT. This sequence encodes CASSFERNTEAFF.

The chain uses TRBV19 and TRBJ1-2; 8 bases map to TRBD1. Germline CDR1 reads LNHDA; CDR2 reads SQIVND (reference sequence). Trimming took 4 bases from V and 8 from J; bases not matched to a gene: 6. The CDR3 contains 13 residues. The CDR3 sequence: CASSTGTGMGYTF. For the CDR3, the DNA is TGTGCCAGTAGTACCGGGACAGGCATGGGCTACACCTTC.

This clone was observed a few times. The chain recombines TRBV6-6 with TRBJ2-7, with 7 bases that match TRBD2. CDR1 and CDR2 (germline): MNHNY, SVGAGI (reference sequence). After removal of 8 bases from V and 3 bases from J, the junction contained 4 bases not matched to a gene. This CDR3 is built from 12 residues. The CDR3 DNA reads as TGTGCCAGCTCCGGGGGGATCTACGAGCAGTACTTC. Amino acid sequence: CASSGGIYEQYF.

The chain uses TRBV5-1 and TRBJ2-2; D is unclear. Between the trimmed V and J ends, which lost 2 bases and 3 bases, there was a span of 5 bases. Germline CDR1 and CDR2: SGHRS and YFSETQ. The CDR3 has 13 amino acids. The CDR3 protein is CASSFLYTGELFF. The DNA of the CDR3 is TGCGCCAGCAGCTTCCTCTACACCGGGGAGCTGTTTTTT.

The chain links TRBV5-1 to TRBJ2-6, with D possibly being TRBD2 (5 bases). The CDR3 extends over 16 amino acids. Per the germline V gene, CDR1 is SGHRS and CDR2 is YFSETQ. V lost 0 bases and J 0 bases, leaving 7 bases between the germline ends. CDR3 in DNA: TGCGCCAGCAGCTTGGCCGCGGGCTCTGGGGCCAACGTCCTGACTTTC. Residues: CASSLAAGSGANVLTF.

V usage is TRBV5-1 and J usage is TRBJ2-5, with 7 positions matching TRBD2. This CDR3 comprises 16 residues. CDR1 is SGHRS, CDR2 YFSETQ, per germline. V was clipped by 1 base and J by 2 bases; unmatched bases: 8. CDR3 nucleotide sequence: TGCGCCAGCAGCTTGTACCTTAGCGGGCAGCAAGAGACCCAGTACTTC. This codes for CASSLYLSGQQETQYF.

This rearrangement joins TRBV5-1 to TRBJ1-1; TRBD1 aligns across 7 bases. The CDR3 is made up of 12 amino acids. Germline V lookup: CDR1 SGHRS, CDR2 YFSETQ. The V segment lost 4 bases and the J segment 10 bases; nucleotides outside the gene matches: 7. The CDR3 bases are TGCGCCAGCAGCGATACAGGGGTAGGAGCTTTCTTT. Translating it yields CASSDTGVGAFF.